This T cell receptor (beta chain) was identified during a study of prognosis after radiotherapy for stage I lung cancer. Researchers used two-round multiplex PCR to amplify TCR beta CDR3 starting from genomic DNA. Round-one PCR had primers specific to each TRBV and TRBJ gene. TCRdb reanalysed the multiplex PCR reads using MiXCR and keeps one entry per CDR3 protein. The sample records roughly 25,000 distinct CDR3 sequences, around 46% being singletons. The CDR3 totals 13 residues. Looked up from germline, CDR1 is SGHTA and CDR2 is FQGNSA. V was cut by 5 bases and J by 5 bases, with 9 bases left in between.

This receptor was taken from a donor aged 50 or older with non-small cell lung cancer. This chain uses TRBV7-2 with TRBJ1-4; D ambiguous. The specimen was PBMCs, collected before or after stereotactic body radiation therapy (not recorded which). CDR3 sequence: CASSLGRNEKLFF. Here the CDR3 DNA reads TGTGCCAGCAGCCTGGGGAGGAATGAAAAACTGTTTTTT.